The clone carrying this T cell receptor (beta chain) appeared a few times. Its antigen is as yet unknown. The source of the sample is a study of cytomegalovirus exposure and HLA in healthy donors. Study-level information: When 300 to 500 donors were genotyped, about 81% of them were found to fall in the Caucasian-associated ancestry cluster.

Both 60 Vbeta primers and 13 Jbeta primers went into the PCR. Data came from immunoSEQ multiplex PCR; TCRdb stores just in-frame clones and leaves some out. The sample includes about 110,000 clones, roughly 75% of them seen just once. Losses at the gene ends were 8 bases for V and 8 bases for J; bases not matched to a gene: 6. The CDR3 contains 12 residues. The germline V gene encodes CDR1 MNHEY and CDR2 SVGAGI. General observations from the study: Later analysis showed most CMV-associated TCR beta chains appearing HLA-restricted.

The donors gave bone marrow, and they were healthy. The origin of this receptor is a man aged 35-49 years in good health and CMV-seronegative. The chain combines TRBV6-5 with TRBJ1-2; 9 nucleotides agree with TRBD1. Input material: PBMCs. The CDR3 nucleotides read TGTGCCAGCTGGACAGGGGTTTTCGGCTACACCTTC. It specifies CASWTGVFGYTF.